These 18 T cell receptor beta chains originate from one sample sequenced in a study of blood T cell repertoires in COVID-19. Assay used: immunoSEQ multiplex PCR; TCRdb lists only in-frame clones, some missing. The sample includes about 140,000 clones, 75% to 85% of them seen just once. The specimen sequenced was peripheral blood. The receptors stem from a man in his 70s who had recovered from COVID-19.

The J gene is TRBJ2-2, the V gene TRBV7-8; 9 bases align to TRBD2. J was trimmed by 6 bases and V by 1 base; bases with no gene match: 6. There are 16 residues in the CDR3. Germline lookup yields CDR1 SGHVS and CDR2 FQNEAQ. The CDR3 coding sequence is TGTGCCAGCAGCTTAGTGTTAGCGGGAGTCCCCGGGGAGCTGTTTTTT. Translating it yields CASSLVLAGVPGELFF.

The V and J genes are TRBV25-1 and TRBJ2-7; 10 nucleotides match TRBD1. Trimming cost V 6 bases and J 5 bases; bases outside gene matches: 10. This CDR3 contains 15 residues. Per germline, CDR1 MGHDK and CDR2 SYGVNS. CDR3 nucleotides: TGTGCCAGCAGACAAACCGGGACAGGGGACGACGAGCAGTACTTC. Amino acid sequence: CASRQTGTGDDEQYF.

J is TRBJ2-7 and V is TRBV10-3; tentatively, D is TRBD2 (5 bases). The V gene lost 2 bases and the J gene lost 0 bases, with 8 bases spanning the gap. There are 14 residues in the CDR3. Germline-derived CDR1 and CDR2 are ENHRY and SYGVKD. The CDR3 reads CAISERGSSYEQYF. In nucleotides, the CDR3 is TGTGCCATCAGTGAGCGGGGTAGCTCCTACGAGCAGTACTTC.

The CDR3 protein is CASSLDQSGNTIYF. CDR3 bases: TGCGCCAGCAGCTTGGACCAGTCTGGAAACACCATATATTTT. V usage is TRBV5-1 and J usage is TRBJ1-3; no firm D call. The CDR3 runs to 14 residues. Germline V gene sequence: CDR1 SGHRS, CDR2 YFSETQ. Trimming shortened V by 0 bases and J by 1 base, and 5 bases separated the two germline ends. Full variable domain (outside the CDR3, taken from reference TRBV5-1 and TRBJ1-3): KAGVTQTPRYLIKTRGQQVTLSCSPISGHRSVSWYQQTPGQGLQFLFEYFSETQRNKGNFPGRFSGRQFSNSRSEMNVSTLELGDSALYLCASSLDQSGNTIYFGEGSWLTVV.

This clone was picked up many times. The genes are TRBV30 and TRBJ1-1; a weak D match, TRBD1 (6 bases). Germline V lookup: CDR1 GTSNPN, CDR2 SVGIG (reference sequence). V was cut by 3 bases and J by 1 base, with 9 bases left in between. This CDR3 is built from 13 residues. The DNA for the CDR3 is TGTGCCTGGAGGGTACAGGGGAACACTGAAGCTTTCTTT. Encoded protein: CAWRVQGNTEAFF.

The chain carries TRBV6-4 and TRBJ2-3; 9 nucleotides line up with TRBD1. V trimming: 6 bases; J trimming: 0 bases; junction bases outside the gene matches: 16. CDR3 size: 19 residues. CDR1 MRHNA and CDR2 SNTAGT come from the germline V gene. In DNA, the CDR3 is TGTGCCAGCAGCACAAGACCGGGACAGGGACCCCCTAGCACAGATACGCAGTATTTT. It codes for CASSTRPGQGPPSTDTQYF.

The chain has TRBV18 and TRBJ2-1; 8 positions match TRBD1. The length of the CDR3 is 14 residues. Trimming removed 2 bases from V and 9 bases from J; junction bases left unmatched: 6. Germline V gives CDR1 KGHSH, CDR2 LQKENI. CDR3 residues: CASSPETGVGEQFF. The CDR3 DNA is TGTGCCAGCTCACCAGAGACAGGGGTGGGTGAGCAGTTCTTC.

V usage is TRBV7-7 and J usage is TRBJ2-2, with 7 bases identical to TRBD1. J was trimmed by 5 bases and V by 5 bases; bases with no gene match: 2. Germline values: CDR1 SSHAT, CDR2 FNYEAQ (reference sequence). This CDR3 is 13 amino acids long. The CDR3 coding sequence is TGTGCCAGCAGCGAGACAGGGACCGGGGAGCTGTTTTTT. Its translation: CASSETGTGELFF.

The V gene is TRBV19, the J gene TRBJ2-1; 13 bases agree with TRBD2. The CDR3 covers 18 residues. Germline CDR1 reads LNHDA; CDR2 reads SQIVND (reference sequence). J lost 4 bases, V lost 2 bases, and 8 bases had no gene match. The CDR3 region is CASSIIRTSGSKYNEQFF. CDR3 in DNA: TGTGCCAGTAGTATAATACGGACTAGCGGGAGTAAGTACAATGAGCAGTTCTTC.

This clone was detected many times. The chain carries TRBV5-6 and TRBJ1-3; D perhaps matches TRBD1 (6 bases). Deletions cut 0 bases from V and 0 bases from J, with 10 bases between. The CDR3 totals 16 residues. Germline V gene lookup returns CDR1 SGHDT and CDR2 YYEEEE. The CDR3 loop reads CASSLEDRISGNTIYF. The CDR3 DNA reads TGTGCCAGCAGCTTGGAGGACAGAATCTCTGGAAACACCATATATTTT.

The CDR3 here is CASSLAGAETQYF. The DNA of the CDR3 is TGTGCCAGCAGTTTAGCGGGAGCGGAGACCCAGTACTTC. The rearrangement uses TRBV6-2 or TRBV6-3 and TRBJ2-5; 9 bases align to TRBD2. The germline V gene has CDR1 MNHEY and CDR2 SVGEGT. The CDR3 runs to 13 residues. J lost 5 bases, V lost 4 bases, and 2 bases had no gene match.

The gene calls are TRBV6-5 and TRBJ2-7, with a weak D call TRBD2 (6 bases). The CDR3 length is 16 residues. The V gene lost 0 bases and the J gene lost 1 base, with 13 bases spanning the gap. CDR1 and CDR2 from the germline V gene are MNHEY and SVGAGI. In nucleotides, the CDR3 is TGTGCCAGCAGTTACTCCGGGACTGTAGGGTCCTACGAGCAGTACTTC. Protein: CASSYSGTVGSYEQYF.

The chain links TRBV9 to TRBJ2-5, with 8 bases lining up with TRBD2. With V trimmed by 4 bases and J by 5 bases, 13 bases remained unmatched. The length of the CDR3 is 16 residues. CDR1 SGDLS and CDR2 YYNGEE come from the germline V gene. CDR3 sequence (DNA): TGTGCCAGCAGCCAAGCAAGGGCGGGAGGACGGGAGACCCAGTACTTC. Its protein is CASSQARAGGRETQYF.

Written as DNA, the CDR3 is TGTGCCAGCAGCCAGGGGGCTTCCTACGAGCAGTACTTC. Its protein product is CASSQGASYEQYF. The chain has TRBV12-3 or TRBV12-4 and TRBJ2-7; 8 bases are shared with TRBD1. The CDR3 is made up of 13 amino acids. With 6 bases clipped from V and 1 base from J, the junction kept 2 bases outside the gene matches.

The rearrangement uses TRBV3-1 (or the pseudogene TRBV3-2) and TRBJ2-5, with 13 bases lining up with TRBD2. The CDR3 length is 17 residues. The germline V gene encodes CDR1 LGHDT and CDR2 YNNKEL (reference sequence). J lost 6 bases, V lost 0 bases, and 7 bases had no gene match. For the CDR3, the DNA is TGTGCCAGCAGCCAAGAGTTTGGACTAGCGGGAGCAAAGACCCAGTACTTC. It yields the protein CASSQEFGLAGAKTQYF.

The chain recombines TRBV9 with TRBJ2-2, with 7 bases aligning to TRBD1. V trimming: 4 bases; J trimming: 0 bases; junction bases outside the gene matches: 9. Germline V gene sequence: CDR1 SGDLS, CDR2 YYNGEE. The CDR3 length is 17 residues. DNA of the CDR3: TGTGCCAGCAGCCCTCAAAGGGGGCGTTCGAACACCGGGGAGCTGTTTTTT. Amino acid sequence: CASSPQRGRSNTGELFF. Supplemented by reference TRBV9 and TRBJ2-2, the full variable domain reads DSGVTQTPKHLITATGQRVTLRCSPRSGDLSVYWYQQSLDQGLQFLIQYYNGEERAKGNILERFSAQQFPDLHSELNLSSLELGDSALYFCASSPQRGRSNTGELFFGEGSRLTVL.

This clone was detected a few times. The same CDR3 arises from other DNA sequences in this sample as well. The chain is built from TRBV19 and TRBJ2-7; 9 nucleotides match TRBD1. Germline values: CDR1 LNHDA, CDR2 SQIVND (reference sequence). The ends lost 6 bases at V and 2 bases at J; junction bases unmatched: 2. This CDR3 comprises 13 residues. The CDR3 region is CASSRDRAYEQYF. The CDR3, as DNA: TGTGCCAGTAGCCGGGACAGGGCCTACGAGCAGTACTTC.

This chain links TRBV28 with TRBJ1-6, with unresolved D. Germline values: CDR1 MDHEN, CDR2 SYDVKM. The germline V and J ends were trimmed by 7 bases and 6 bases, with 13 bases remaining between them. This CDR3 is 14 amino acids long. This CDR3 reads CASNPRSSNSPLHF. CDR3 nucleotide sequence: TGTGCCAGCAATCCTCGGAGCAGTAATTCACCCCTCCACTTT.